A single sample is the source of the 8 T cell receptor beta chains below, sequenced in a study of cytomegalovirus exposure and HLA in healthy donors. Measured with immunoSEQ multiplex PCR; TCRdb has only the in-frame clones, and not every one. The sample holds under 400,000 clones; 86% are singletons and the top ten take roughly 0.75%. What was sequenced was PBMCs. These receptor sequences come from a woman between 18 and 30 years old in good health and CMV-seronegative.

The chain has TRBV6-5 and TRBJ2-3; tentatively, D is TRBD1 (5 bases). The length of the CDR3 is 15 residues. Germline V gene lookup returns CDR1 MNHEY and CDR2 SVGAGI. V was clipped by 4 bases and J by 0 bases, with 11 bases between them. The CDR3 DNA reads TGTGCCAGCAGTTTTAGGGGCAGAAGCACAGATACGCAGTATTTT. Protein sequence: CASSFRGRSTDTQYF.

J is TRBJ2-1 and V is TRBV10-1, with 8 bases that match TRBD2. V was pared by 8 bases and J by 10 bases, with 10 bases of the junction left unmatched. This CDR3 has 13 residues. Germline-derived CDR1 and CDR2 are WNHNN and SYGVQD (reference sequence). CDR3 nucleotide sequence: TGCGCCAGCGGGCGGGGGGATTCACGGGAGCAGTTCTTC. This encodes CASGRGDSREQFF.

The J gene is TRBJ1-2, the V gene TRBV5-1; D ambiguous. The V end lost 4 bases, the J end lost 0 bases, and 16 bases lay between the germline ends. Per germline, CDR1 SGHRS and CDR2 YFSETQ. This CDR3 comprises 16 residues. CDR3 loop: CASSTDPTQANYGYTF. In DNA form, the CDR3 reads TGCGCCAGCAGCACAGACCCTACCCAAGCTAACTATGGCTACACCTTC.

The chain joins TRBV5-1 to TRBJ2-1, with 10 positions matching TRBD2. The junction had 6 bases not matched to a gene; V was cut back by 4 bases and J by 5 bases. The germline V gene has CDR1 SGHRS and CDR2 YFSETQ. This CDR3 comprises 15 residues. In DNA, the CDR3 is TGCGCCAGCAGCCCGGGACTAGCGCCGGACAATGAGCAGTTCTTC. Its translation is CASSPGLAPDNEQFF. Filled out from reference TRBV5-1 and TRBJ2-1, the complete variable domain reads KAGVTQTPRYLIKTRGQQVTLSCSPISGHRSVSWYQQTPGQGLQFLFEYFSETQRNKGNFPGRFSGRQFSNSRSEMNVSTLELGDSALYLCASSPGLAPDNEQFFGPGTRLTVL.

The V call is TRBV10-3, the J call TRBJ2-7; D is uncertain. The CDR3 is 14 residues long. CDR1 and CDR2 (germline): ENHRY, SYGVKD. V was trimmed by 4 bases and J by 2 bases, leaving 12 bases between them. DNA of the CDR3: TGTGCCATCAGTGTAGAACAGAAGACCTACGAGCAGTACTTC. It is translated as CAISVEQKTYEQYF.

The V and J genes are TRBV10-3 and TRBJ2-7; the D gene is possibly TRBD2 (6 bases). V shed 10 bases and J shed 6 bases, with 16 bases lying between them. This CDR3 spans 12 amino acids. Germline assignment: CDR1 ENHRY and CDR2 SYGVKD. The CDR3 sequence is CATSTSQGEQYF. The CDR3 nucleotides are TGTGCCACCTCGACTAGTCAGGGCGAGCAGTACTTC.

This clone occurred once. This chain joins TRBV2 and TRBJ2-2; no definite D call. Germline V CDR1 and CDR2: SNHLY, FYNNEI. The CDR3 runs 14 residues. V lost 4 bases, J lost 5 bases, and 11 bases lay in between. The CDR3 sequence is CASSGHSGTGELFF. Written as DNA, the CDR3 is TGTGCCAGCAGTGGTCACAGTGGAACCGGGGAGCTGTTTTTT.

The CDR3 bases are TGTGCCAGCAGTGGGACTAGCGGGGGGCTTGCCTACGAGCAGTACTTC. This encodes CASSGTSGGLAYEQYF. V usage is TRBV2 and J usage is TRBJ2-7; 14 bases map to TRBD2. The ends lost 4 bases at V and 2 bases at J; junction bases unmatched: 4. Germline CDR1 and CDR2: SNHLY and FYNNEI. The CDR3 has 16 residues. The full variable domain, with the rest looked up from reference TRBV2 and TRBJ2-7, is EPEVTQTPSHQVTQMGQEVILRCVPISNHLYFYWYRQILGQKVEFLVSFYNNEISEKSEIFDDQFSVERPDGSNFTLKIRSTKLEDSAMYFCASSGTSGGLAYEQYFGPGTRLTVT.